What follows are 28 T cell receptor beta chains derived from one specimen sequenced in a study of Ad26.COV2.S vaccination and SARS-CoV-2 variants. Treatment: roughly 20 received Ad26.COV2.S at low or high dose, single or two shots; about 5 received placebo; per-sample allocation not given. Each sample was drawn 63 days after the first injection (of vaccine or placebo). Produced via immunoSEQ multiplex PCR; TCRdb's table is partial and in-frame only. Here the sample spans 350,000 to 450,000 clones, 89% being singletons. Material: peripheral blood, obtained in a trial of Ad26.COV2.S vaccine versus placebo. These receptors originate from a person between 18 and 60 years old who received the Ad26.COV2.S COVID-19 vaccine or a placebo.

The chain recombines TRBV7-8 with TRBJ2-2; D is unclear. The germline V gene encodes CDR1 SGHVS and CDR2 FQNEAQ. The length of the CDR3 is 14 residues. V lost 3 bases, J lost 1 base, and 6 bases lay in between. The CDR3 protein is CASSLVQNTGELFF. The CDR3 nucleotides read TGTGCCAGCAGCTTGGTGCAGAACACCGGGGAGCTGTTTTTT.

This clone was found once. The V and J genes are TRBV5-1 and TRBJ2-3; no clear D gene. The ends were cut back, 0 bases at V and 2 bases at J, with 10 bases in the middle. The CDR3 sequence is 15 residues long. Germline assignment: CDR1 SGHRS and CDR2 YFSETQ. The CDR3 loop is CASSLGRPDTDTQYF. The CDR3 DNA follows: TGCGCCAGCAGCTTGGGTCGGCCAGACACAGATACGCAGTATTTT.

The chain joins TRBV27 to TRBJ2-3; 9 bases fit TRBD2. The CDR3 covers 16 residues. Germline assignment: CDR1 MNHEY and CDR2 SMNVEV (reference sequence). V lost 0 bases to trimming and J lost 2 bases; unmatched junction nucleotides: 3. CDR3 sequence (DNA): TGTGCCAGCAGTTTATCTCTAGCGGGGCTCACAGATACGCAGTATTTT. This encodes CASSLSLAGLTDTQYF.

Concerning this clone: Other DNA sequences in the sample encode the same CDR3. V is TRBV5-1 and J is TRBJ2-3; D unresolved. Germline loops: CDR1 SGHRS, CDR2 YFSETQ. The V end was cut by 0 bases, the J end by 0 bases, with 8 bases between. This CDR3 is 15 amino acids long. The CDR3 region has the DNA TGCGCCAGCAGCTTGGGGACGGCTAGCACAGATACGCAGTATTTT. This sequence encodes CASSLGTASTDTQYF.

On this clone itself: This CDR3 fails to terminate in the conserved phenylalanine or tryptophan, so it likely reflects a read error. No DNA is shown, since the ends of the CDR3 on it are uncertain; the CDR3 is the one TCRdb lists. V and J are TRBV11-3 and TRBJ2-3; no DNA check was done on the table's D call, TRBD2. Germline V CDR1 and CDR2: SGHNT, YENEEA. The CDR3 adds up to 12 amino acids, both ends counted. The CDR3 spells CASSLVPSGRMS.

This sequence joins TRBV5-1 and TRBJ2-3, with 11 bases identical to TRBD1. CDR3 length equals 18 residues. V was pared by 1 base and J by 0 bases, with 7 bases of the junction left unmatched. CDR1 is SGHRS and CDR2 is YFSETQ in the germline V gene. The CDR3 DNA sequence: TGCGCCAGCAGCTTGCCTCGGACAGGGGGCGGGAGCACAGATACGCAGTATTTT. It is translated as CASSLPRTGGGSTDTQYF.

This clone is a singleton in its sample. V gene TRBV7-2 combines with J gene TRBJ2-1; 8 positions match TRBD2. The CDR3 extends over 15 amino acids. V was clipped by 5 bases and J by 7 bases; unmatched bases: 10. The germline gives CDR1 SGHTA, CDR2 FQGNSA. The CDR3 DNA sequence: TGTGCCAGCAGCGGACAAGCGGGAGTCTATAATGAGCAGTTCTTC. This gives the protein CASSGQAGVYNEQFF.

This clone is a singleton in its sample. The chain has TRBV5-1 and TRBJ2-7, with TRBD2 matching over 10 bases. CDR1 and CDR2 from the germline V gene are SGHRS and YFSETQ. Trimming at V came to 0 bases and at J to 2 bases, leaving 8 bases not matched to a gene. This CDR3 spans 17 amino acids. The CDR3 loop is CASSLDLAGAWPYEQYF. In DNA form, the CDR3 reads TGCGCCAGCAGCTTGGATCTAGCGGGAGCTTGGCCCTACGAGCAGTACTTC.

The rearrangement uses TRBV20-1 and TRBJ2-7, with D possibly matching TRBD2 (5 bases). This CDR3 has 15 residues. Germline V gives CDR1 DFQATT, CDR2 SNEGSKA (reference sequence). V was pared by 3 bases and J by 0 bases, with 15 bases between. The CDR3 sequence is CSASRGSSTSYEQYF. The CDR3 region has the DNA TGCAGTGCTAGTAGAGGGTCTAGCACCTCCTACGAGCAGTACTTC.

This rearrangement joins TRBV4-2 to TRBJ1-4; 9 positions agree with TRBD1. The germline CDR1 and CDR2 sequences are LGHNA and YNFKEQ. Unmatched junction bases numbered 5, after V lost 2 bases and J lost 4 bases. This CDR3 contains 16 residues. The chain's CDR3 is CASSQRTGVHNEKLFF. The DNA for the CDR3 is TGTGCCAGCAGCCAACGGACAGGGGTCCATAATGAAAAACTGTTTTTT.

The V call is TRBV30, the J call TRBJ2-7, with a tentative D call TRBD1 (6 bases). V was pared by 2 bases and J by 0 bases, with 8 bases between. The CDR3 contains 13 residues. Germline CDR1 is GTSNPN and CDR2 is SVGIG (reference sequence). CDR3 loop: CAWSTGNSYEQYF. CDR3 nucleotides: TGTGCCTGGAGTACAGGGAACTCCTACGAGCAGTACTTC.

This clone appeared once. This chain uses TRBV5-1 with TRBJ2-2; D ambiguous. Germline loops: CDR1 SGHRS, CDR2 YFSETQ. This CDR3 is built from 14 residues. V lost 0 bases and J 4 bases, leaving 7 bases between the germline ends. The DNA for the CDR3 is TGCGCCAGCAGCTTGGGCCCTAGCACCGGGGAGCTGTTTTTT. Translated: CASSLGPSTGELFF.

For the CDR3, the DNA is TGTGCCTGGACCTCAACAGATCCCGGGGAGCTGTTTTTT. It encodes CAWTSTDPGELFF. This chain uses TRBV30 with TRBJ2-2; D is uncertain. This CDR3 contains 13 residues. Germline values: CDR1 GTSNPN, CDR2 SVGIG (reference sequence). V gave up 4 bases and J gave up 6 bases, with 12 bases separating them.

This sequence joins TRBV10-3 and TRBJ2-1, with TRBD2 matching 12 bases. The V gene end was trimmed by 3 bases and the J gene end by 9 bases; junction bases not matched to a gene: 3. Germline V gene sequence: CDR1 ENHRY, CDR2 SYGVKD. The CDR3 runs to 14 residues. CDR3 region: CAISDTSGRREQFF. The CDR3, as DNA: TGTGCCATCAGTGACACTAGCGGGAGGCGTGAGCAGTTCTTC.

The rearrangement links TRBV3-1 (or the pseudogene TRBV3-2) to TRBJ2-7; D is ambiguous. Germline loops: CDR1 LGHDT, CDR2 YNNKEL (reference sequence). The V end lost 1 base, the J end lost 1 base, and 8 bases lay between the germline ends. This CDR3 region has 14 residues. DNA for the CDR3: TGTGCCAGCAGCCAAGTTTACAGATCCTACGAGCAGTACTTC. As protein: CASSQVYRSYEQYF.

CDR3 DNA: TGTGCCTGGAGTACCATGACAGGGGGCACGGACGAGCAGTACTTC. Protein sequence: CAWSTMTGGTDEQYF. The rearrangement joins TRBV30 to TRBJ2-7, with 10 bases aligning to TRBD1. V shed 2 bases and J 5 bases; nucleotides not matched to a gene: 9. The CDR3 spans 15 residues. Germline V CDR1 and CDR2: GTSNPN, SVGIG (reference sequence). The full variable domain, completed using reference TRBV30 and TRBJ2-7, is SQTIHQWPATLVQPVGSPLSLECTVEGTSNPNLYWYRQAAGRGLQLLFYSVGIGQISSEVPQNLSASRPQDRQFILSSKKLLLSDSGFYLCAWSTMTGGTDEQYFGPGTRLTVT.

DNA for the CDR3: TGTGCCAGCAGCCAAGGGGGGGGAGGCACTGAAGCTTTCTTT. Translated, it gives CASSQGGGGTEAFF. J is TRBJ1-1 and V is TRBV3-1 (or the pseudogene TRBV3-2), with D possibly TRBD1 on 5 matching bases. V was shortened by 1 base and J by 4 bases, with 10 bases between the two germline ends. The CDR3 spans 14 residues. Germline CDR1 is LGHDT and CDR2 is YNNKEL (reference sequence).

The J gene is TRBJ2-2, the V gene TRBV24-1; 11 bases match TRBD1. The V segment lost 3 bases and the J segment 5 bases; nucleotides outside the gene matches: 4. The germline gives CDR1 KGHDR, CDR2 SFDVKD. This CDR3 spans 16 amino acids. The CDR3 loop reads CATSDPGTGGTGELFF. In DNA, the CDR3 is TGTGCCACCAGTGATCCCGGGACAGGGGGGACCGGGGAGCTGTTTTTT.

This chain links TRBV9 with TRBJ2-5, with D perhaps matching TRBD1 (6 bases). Deletions cut 3 bases from V and 2 bases from J, with 11 bases between. This CDR3 is built from 14 residues. Per germline, CDR1 SGDLS and CDR2 YYNGEE. CDR3 sequence: CASSASGTQETQYF. The CDR3 DNA reads TGTGCCAGCAGCGCATCCGGGACACAAGAGACCCAGTACTTC.

The CDR3 bases are TGTGCCAGCAGCCAGGGGGGGGAAAAACTGTTTTTT. Translation gives CASSQGGEKLFF. The chain joins TRBV7-2 to TRBJ1-4, with 7 bases fitting TRBD1. This CDR3 is built from 12 residues. In germline, CDR1 is SGHTA, CDR2 FQGNSA. Germline trimming cut 5 bases from V and 8 bases from J; bases unmatched to any gene: 2.

V and J are TRBV3-1 (or the pseudogene TRBV3-2) and TRBJ2-1, with 10 bases lining up with TRBD2. From germline, CDR1 is LGHDT and CDR2 YNNKEL (reference sequence). The CDR3 has 15 amino acids. The V and J ends lost 6 bases and 6 bases, in that order; junction bases with no gene match: 8. The CDR3 sequence is CASSRSGRGLNEQFF. In nucleotides, the CDR3 is TGTGCCAGCAGTCGAAGCGGGAGGGGACTCAATGAGCAGTTCTTC.

This clone was recorded once. V usage is TRBV6-6 and J usage is TRBJ2-7; TRBD2 agrees at 9 bases. V lost 5 bases to trimming and J lost 7 bases; unmatched junction nucleotides: 12. In germline, CDR1 is MNHNY, CDR2 SVGAGI (reference sequence). The CDR3 totals 15 residues. The CDR3 spells CASSRESSGSIEQYF. DNA of the CDR3: TGTGCCAGCAGTCGGGAGAGTAGCGGGAGTATAGAGCAGTACTTC.

The CDR3 sequence: CASTTGVEASNEKLFF. In DNA, the CDR3 is TGCGCCAGCACCACAGGGGTGGAGGCTTCTAATGAAAAACTGTTTTTT. The rearrangement links TRBV4-1 to TRBJ1-4; TRBD1 matches at 7 bases. The CDR3 runs 16 residues. V was pared by 7 bases and J by 3 bases, with 11 bases of the junction left unmatched. Germline values: CDR1 MGHRA, CDR2 YSYEKL.

The chain recombines TRBV7-2 with TRBJ2-7; 14 bases are a match to TRBD2. V dropped 5 bases and J dropped 6; count of bases not matched to a gene: 6. The CDR3 runs 15 residues. Germline CDR1 SGHTA, CDR2 FQGNSA. The CDR3 DNA reads TGTGCCAGCAGCGAGACTAGCGGGAGGGCCTTCGAGCAGTACTTC. This sequence encodes CASSETSGRAFEQYF.

The chain has TRBV6-5 and TRBJ2-1, with 7 bases that match TRBD2. The V and J ends lost 5 bases and 0 bases, in that order; junction bases with no gene match: 4. The CDR3 extends over 15 amino acids. Germline values: CDR1 MNHEY, CDR2 SVGAGI. CDR3 region: CASSPGTNSYNEQFF. CDR3 nucleotide sequence: TGTGCCAGCAGTCCCGGGACTAACTCCTACAATGAGCAGTTCTTC.

This clone was counted a single time. The chain carries TRBV15 and TRBJ2-5; a possible D gene is TRBD2 (6 bases). CDR3 length equals 16 residues. Germline V gives CDR1 LNHNV, CDR2 YYDKDF (reference sequence). Trimming removed 5 bases at V and 2 bases at J, with 18 bases between. The CDR3 DNA sequence: TGTGCCACCAGCTTTCGACTAGGAGGAGGGCAAGAGACCCAGTACTTC. This codes for CATSFRLGGGQETQYF.

This chain's CDR3 is CASSPGGLYNEQFF. For the CDR3, the DNA is TGTGCCAGCAGCCCCGGGGGGCTGTACAATGAGCAGTTCTTC. V gene TRBV7-3 combines with J gene TRBJ2-1; a weak D match, TRBD2 (7 bases). The CDR3 totals 14 residues. The V gene lost 5 bases and the J gene lost 4 bases, with 12 bases spanning the gap. Germline assignment: CDR1 SGHTA and CDR2 FQGTGA.

The gene calls are TRBV5-6 and TRBJ1-2; D may be TRBD1 (6 bases). Germline-derived CDR1 and CDR2 are SGHDT and YYEEEE. Trimming removed 6 bases from V and 4 bases from J, with 16 bases in between. This CDR3 is built from 14 residues. DNA for the CDR3: TGTGCCAGCATAAGGGGGGCCCAGATCTATGGCTACACCTTC. Amino acids: CASIRGAQIYGYTF.